The text below deals with one T cell receptor beta chain. The sample is drawn from a study of technical replicates of blood from a handful of donors. There are 14 residues in the CDR3. Germline V CDR1 and CDR2: SGHRS, YFSETQ. Trimming at V came to 6 bases and at J to 6 bases, leaving 8 bases not matched to a gene. TCRdb's copy holds only in-frame clones and misses some; the assay was immunoSEQ multiplex PCR. The data show approximately 50,000 clones, roughly 95% seen once. This chain links TRBV5-1 with TRBJ2-3, with 9 bases that match TRBD2. Sequenced input: T cells isolated from PBMCs. This receptor was identified in a human donor in good health. As DNA, the CDR3 is TGCGCCAGCAAGACTATAGCGGGAGCGGATACGCAGTATTTT. This codes for CASKTIAGADTQYF.